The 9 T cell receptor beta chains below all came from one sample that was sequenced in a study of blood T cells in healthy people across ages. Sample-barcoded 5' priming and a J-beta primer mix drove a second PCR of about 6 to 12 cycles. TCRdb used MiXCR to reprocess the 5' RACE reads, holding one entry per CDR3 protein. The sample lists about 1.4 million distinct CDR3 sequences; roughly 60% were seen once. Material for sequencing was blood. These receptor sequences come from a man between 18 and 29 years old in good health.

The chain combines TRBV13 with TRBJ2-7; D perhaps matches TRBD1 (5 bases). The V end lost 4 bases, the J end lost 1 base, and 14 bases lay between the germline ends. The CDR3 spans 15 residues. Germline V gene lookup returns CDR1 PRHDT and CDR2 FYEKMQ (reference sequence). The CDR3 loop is CASSSSQGESYEQYF. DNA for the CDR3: TGTGCCAGCAGCTCAAGTCAAGGGGAATCCTACGAGCAGTACTTC.

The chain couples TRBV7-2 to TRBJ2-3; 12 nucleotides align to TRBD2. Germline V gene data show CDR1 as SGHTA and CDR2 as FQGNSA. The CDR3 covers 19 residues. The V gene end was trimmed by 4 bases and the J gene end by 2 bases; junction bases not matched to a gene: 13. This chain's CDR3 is CASSWPSLAGGHVTDTQYF. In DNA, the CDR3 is TGTGCCAGCAGCTGGCCTTCGCTAGCGGGAGGGCACGTCACAGATACGCAGTATTTT.

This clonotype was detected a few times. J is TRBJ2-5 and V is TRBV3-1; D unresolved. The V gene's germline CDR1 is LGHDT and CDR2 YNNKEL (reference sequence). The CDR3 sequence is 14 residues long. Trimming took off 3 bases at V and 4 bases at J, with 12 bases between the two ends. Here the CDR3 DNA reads TGTGCCAGCAGCCAGAGGTCGACTTTAGAGACCCAGTACTTC. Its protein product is CASSQRSTLETQYF.

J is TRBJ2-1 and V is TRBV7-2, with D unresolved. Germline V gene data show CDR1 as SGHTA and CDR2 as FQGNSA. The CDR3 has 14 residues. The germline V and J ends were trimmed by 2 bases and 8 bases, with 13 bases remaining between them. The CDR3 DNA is TGTGCCAGCAGCTTAATGGCTGGAGAGGATGAGCAGTTCTTC. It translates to CASSLMAGEDEQFF.

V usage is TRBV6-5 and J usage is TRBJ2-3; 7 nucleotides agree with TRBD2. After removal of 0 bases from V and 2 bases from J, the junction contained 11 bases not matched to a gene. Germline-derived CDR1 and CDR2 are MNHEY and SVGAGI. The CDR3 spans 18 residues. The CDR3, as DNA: TGTGCCAGCAGTTACTCGGCGGGTCTGGGGGGGAACACAGATACGCAGTATTTT. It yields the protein CASSYSAGLGGNTDTQYF.

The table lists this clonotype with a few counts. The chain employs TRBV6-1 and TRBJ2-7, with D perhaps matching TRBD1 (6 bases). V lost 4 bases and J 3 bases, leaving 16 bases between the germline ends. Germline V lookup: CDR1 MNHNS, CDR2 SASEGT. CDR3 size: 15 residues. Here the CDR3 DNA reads TGTGCCAGCAGTGGGGTTTCGGGACACAACTACGAGCAGTACTTC. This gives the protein CASSGVSGHNYEQYF.

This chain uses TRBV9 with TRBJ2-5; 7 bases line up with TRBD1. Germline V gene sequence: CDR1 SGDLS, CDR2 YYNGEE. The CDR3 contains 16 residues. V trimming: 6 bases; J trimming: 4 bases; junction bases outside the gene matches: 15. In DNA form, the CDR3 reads TGTGCCAGCACCCAAGGCCGGAGACAGGGCCTAGAGACCCAGTACTTC. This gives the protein CASTQGRRQGLETQYF.

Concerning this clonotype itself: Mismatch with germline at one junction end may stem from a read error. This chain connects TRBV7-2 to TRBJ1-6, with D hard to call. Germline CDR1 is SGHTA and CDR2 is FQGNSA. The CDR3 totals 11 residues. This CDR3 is CASGTNPPLHF. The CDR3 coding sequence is TGTGCCAGCGGAACTAATCCACCCCTCCACTTT.

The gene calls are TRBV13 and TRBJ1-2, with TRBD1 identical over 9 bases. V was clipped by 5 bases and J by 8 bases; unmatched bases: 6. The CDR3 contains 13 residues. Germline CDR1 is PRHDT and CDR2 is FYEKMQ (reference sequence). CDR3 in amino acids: CASSPQGAQGYTF. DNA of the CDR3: TGTGCCAGCAGCCCACAGGGGGCTCAGGGCTACACCTTC.